The TCR beta chain described here comes from a study of T cell repertoires in aging, cancer and after chemotherapy. This clonotype was seen just once. A mixed TRB-A/B primer pool amplified rearranged TRB by multiplex touch-down PCR. TCRdb re-called the multiplex PCR reads with MiXCR, one entry per CDR3 protein. The profile covers 13,000 or so distinct CDR3 sequences, with roughly 26% appearing a single time and 45% to 55% taken by the ten largest. CDR1 and CDR2 from the germline V gene are SGHAT and FQNNGV. Trimming removed 5 bases from V and 6 bases from J; junction bases left unmatched: 13. The CDR3 has 17 amino acids. TCR beta rearrangements were amplified from peripheral blood genomic DNA.

The clonotype originates from a human donor in good health. The J gene is TRBJ1-4, the V gene TRBV11-2; 9 nucleotides match TRBD1. Material: blood. The CDR3 spells CASSRIRHRGRDEKLFF. The CDR3 DNA reads as TGTGCCAGCAGCCGAATAAGGCACAGGGGGCGAGATGAAAAACTGTTTTTT.